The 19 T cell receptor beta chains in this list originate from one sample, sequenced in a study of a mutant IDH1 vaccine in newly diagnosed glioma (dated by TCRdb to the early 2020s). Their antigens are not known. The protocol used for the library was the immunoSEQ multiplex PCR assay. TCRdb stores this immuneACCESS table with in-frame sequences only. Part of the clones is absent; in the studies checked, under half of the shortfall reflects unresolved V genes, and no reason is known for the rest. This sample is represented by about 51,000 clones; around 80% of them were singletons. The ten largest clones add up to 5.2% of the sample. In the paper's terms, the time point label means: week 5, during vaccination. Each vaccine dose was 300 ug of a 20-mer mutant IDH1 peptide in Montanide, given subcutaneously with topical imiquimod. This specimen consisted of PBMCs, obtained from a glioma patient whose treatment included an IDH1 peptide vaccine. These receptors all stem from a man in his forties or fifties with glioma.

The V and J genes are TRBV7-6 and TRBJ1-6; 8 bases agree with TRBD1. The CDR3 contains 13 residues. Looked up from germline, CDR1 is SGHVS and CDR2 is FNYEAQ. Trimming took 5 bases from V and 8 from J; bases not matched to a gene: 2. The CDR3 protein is CASSLDRDSPLHF. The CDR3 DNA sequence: TGTGCCAGCAGCCTGGACAGGGATTCACCCCTCCACTTT.

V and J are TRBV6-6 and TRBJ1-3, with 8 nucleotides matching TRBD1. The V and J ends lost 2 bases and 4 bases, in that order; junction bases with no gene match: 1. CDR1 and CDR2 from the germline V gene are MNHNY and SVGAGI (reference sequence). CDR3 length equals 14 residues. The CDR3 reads CASSYGQGGNTIYF. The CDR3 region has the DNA TGTGCCAGCAGTTACGGACAGGGAGGAAACACCATATATTTT.

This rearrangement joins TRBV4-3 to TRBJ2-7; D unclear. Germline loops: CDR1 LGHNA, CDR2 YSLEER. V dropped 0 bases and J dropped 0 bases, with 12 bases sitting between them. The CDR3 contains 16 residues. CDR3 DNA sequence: TGCGCCAGCAGCCAAGATCCTACAGCCCTCTCCTACGAGCAGTACTTC. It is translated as CASSQDPTALSYEQYF.

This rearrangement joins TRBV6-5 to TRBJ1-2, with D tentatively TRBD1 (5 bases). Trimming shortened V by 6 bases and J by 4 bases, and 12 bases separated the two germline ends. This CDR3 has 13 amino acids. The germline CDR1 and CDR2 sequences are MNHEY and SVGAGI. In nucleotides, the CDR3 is TGTGCCAGCAGCCCCAGGGTATCCTATGGCTACACCTTC. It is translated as CASSPRVSYGYTF.

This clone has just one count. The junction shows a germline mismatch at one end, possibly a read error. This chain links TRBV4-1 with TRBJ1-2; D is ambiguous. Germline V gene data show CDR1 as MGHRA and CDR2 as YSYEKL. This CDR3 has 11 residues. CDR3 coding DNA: TGCGCCAGCAGCCACTCCCAAGGTATCTCCTTC. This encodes CASSHSQGISF.

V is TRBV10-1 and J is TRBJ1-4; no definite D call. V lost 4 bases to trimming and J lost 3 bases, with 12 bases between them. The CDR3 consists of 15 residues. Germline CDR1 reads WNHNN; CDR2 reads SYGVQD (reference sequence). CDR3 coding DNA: TGCGCCAGCAGTGTGGCCCGGGGTGCTAATGAAAAACTGTTTTTT. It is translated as CASSVARGANEKLFF.

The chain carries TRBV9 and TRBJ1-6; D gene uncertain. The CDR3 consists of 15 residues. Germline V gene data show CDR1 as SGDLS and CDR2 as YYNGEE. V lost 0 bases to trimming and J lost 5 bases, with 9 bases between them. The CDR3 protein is CASSVGVVDNSPLHF. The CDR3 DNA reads TGTGCCAGCAGCGTAGGGGTAGTGGATAATTCACCCCTCCACTTT. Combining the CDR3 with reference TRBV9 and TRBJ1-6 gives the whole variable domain DSGVTQTPKHLITATGQRVTLRCSPRSGDLSVYWYQQSLDQGLQFLIQYYNGEERAKGNILERFSAQQFPDLHSELNLSSLELGDSALYFCASSVGVVDNSPLHFGNGTRLTVT.

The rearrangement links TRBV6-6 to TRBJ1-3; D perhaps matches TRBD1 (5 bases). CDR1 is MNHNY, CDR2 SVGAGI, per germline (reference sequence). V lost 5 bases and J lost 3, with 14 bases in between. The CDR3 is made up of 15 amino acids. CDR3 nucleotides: TGTGCCAGCAGTCCCAGGGATTTAAATGGAAACACCATATATTTT. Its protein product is CASSPRDLNGNTIYF.

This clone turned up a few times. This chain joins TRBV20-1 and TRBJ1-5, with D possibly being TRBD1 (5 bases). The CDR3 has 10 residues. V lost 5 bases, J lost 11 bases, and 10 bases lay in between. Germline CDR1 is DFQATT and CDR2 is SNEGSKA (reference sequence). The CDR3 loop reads CSAGGTAQHF. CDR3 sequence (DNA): TGCAGTGCTGGCGGGACCGCCCAGCATTTT.

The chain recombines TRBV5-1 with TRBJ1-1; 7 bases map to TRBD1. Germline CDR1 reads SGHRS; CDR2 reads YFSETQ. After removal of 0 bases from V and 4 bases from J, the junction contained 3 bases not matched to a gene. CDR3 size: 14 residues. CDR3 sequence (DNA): TGCGCCAGCAGCTTGGGAGACAGGGTCACTGAAGCTTTCTTT. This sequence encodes CASSLGDRVTEAFF. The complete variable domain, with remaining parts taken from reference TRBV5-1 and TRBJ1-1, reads KAGVTQTPRYLIKTRGQQVTLSCSPISGHRSVSWYQQTPGQGLQFLFEYFSETQRNKGNFPGRFSGRQFSNSRSEMNVSTLELGDSALYLCASSLGDRVTEAFFGQGTRLTVV.

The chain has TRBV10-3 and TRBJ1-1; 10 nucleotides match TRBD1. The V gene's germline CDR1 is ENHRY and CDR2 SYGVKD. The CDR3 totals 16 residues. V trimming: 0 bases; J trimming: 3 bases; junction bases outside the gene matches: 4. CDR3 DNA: TGTGCCATCAGTGAGTCGAGACAGGGGGCTTACACTGAAGCTTTCTTT. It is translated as CAISESRQGAYTEAFF.

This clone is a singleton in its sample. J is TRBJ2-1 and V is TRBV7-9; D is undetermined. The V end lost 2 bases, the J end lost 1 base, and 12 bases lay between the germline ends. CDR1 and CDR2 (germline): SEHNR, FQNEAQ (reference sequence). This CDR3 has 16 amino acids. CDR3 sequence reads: CASSLFWTGSYNEQFF. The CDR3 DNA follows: TGTGCCAGCAGCTTATTCTGGACCGGGTCCTACAATGAGCAGTTCTTC.

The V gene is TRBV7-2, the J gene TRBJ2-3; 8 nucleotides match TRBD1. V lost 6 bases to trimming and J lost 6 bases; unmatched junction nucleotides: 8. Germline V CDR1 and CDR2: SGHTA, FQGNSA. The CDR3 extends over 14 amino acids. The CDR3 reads CASSDRGVRDTQYF. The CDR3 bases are TGTGCCAGCAGTGACAGGGGAGTAAGGGATACGCAGTATTTT.

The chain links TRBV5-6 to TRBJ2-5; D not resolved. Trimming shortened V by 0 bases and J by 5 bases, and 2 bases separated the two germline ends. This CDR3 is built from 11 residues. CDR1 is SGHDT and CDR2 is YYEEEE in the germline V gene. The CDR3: CASSLAETQYF. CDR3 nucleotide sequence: TGTGCCAGCAGCTTGGCCGAGACCCAGTACTTC.

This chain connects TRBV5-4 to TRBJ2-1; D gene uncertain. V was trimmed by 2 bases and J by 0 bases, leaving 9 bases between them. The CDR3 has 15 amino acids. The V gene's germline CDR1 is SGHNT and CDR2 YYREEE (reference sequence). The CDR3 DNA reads TGTGCCAGCAGCTTCACCCGCGGCTCCTACAATGAGCAGTTCTTC. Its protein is CASSFTRGSYNEQFF.

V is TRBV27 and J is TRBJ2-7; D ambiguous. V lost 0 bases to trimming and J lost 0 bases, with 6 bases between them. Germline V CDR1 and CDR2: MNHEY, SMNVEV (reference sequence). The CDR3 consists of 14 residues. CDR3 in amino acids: CASSLSWGSYEQYF. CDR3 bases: TGTGCCAGCAGTTTATCTTGGGGCTCCTACGAGCAGTACTTC.

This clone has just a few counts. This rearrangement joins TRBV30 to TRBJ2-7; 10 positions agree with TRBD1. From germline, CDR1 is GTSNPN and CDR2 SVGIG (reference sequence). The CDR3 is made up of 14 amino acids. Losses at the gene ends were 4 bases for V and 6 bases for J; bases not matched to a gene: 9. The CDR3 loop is CAWNTGQGNGEQYF. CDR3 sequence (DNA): TGTGCCTGGAATACGGGACAGGGGAATGGCGAGCAGTACTTC.

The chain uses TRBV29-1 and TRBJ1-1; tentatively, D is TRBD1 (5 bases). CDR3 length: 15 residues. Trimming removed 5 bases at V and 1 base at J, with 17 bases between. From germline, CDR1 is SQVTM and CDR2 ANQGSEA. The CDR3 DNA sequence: TGCAGCGTTCCCCCCTGGGACGGATCGAACACTGAAGCTTTCTTT. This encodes CSVPPWDGSNTEAFF.

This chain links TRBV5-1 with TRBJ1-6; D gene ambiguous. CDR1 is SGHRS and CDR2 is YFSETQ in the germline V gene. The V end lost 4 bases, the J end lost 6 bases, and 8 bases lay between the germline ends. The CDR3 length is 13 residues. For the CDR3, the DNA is TGCGCCAGCAGCCAAGATGGTAATTCACCCCTCCACTTT. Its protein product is CASSQDGNSPLHF.